This TCR beta chain was captured by sequencing in a study of beta chain features in type 1 diabetes (dated 2018 in TCRdb). Notes on the research overall: Mean age, gender distribution, total cell number and subset yield did not differ between patients and healthy donors. Across all samples, around 99 million sorted cells were examined, and cell number per subset correlated strongly with RNA yield. In the study, TCRB repertoires of sorted circulating CD4+ T cell subsets from recently diagnosed type 1 diabetes patients were compared with those of matched healthy donors. Regulatory and stem cell-like memory subsets were obtained from only 8 patients and about 8 healthy donors, while naive and central memory subsets were obtained from all 28 donors. Overall results and qualifications from the work: Patients with type 1 diabetes made fewer insertions and deleted more nucleotides at VDJ recombination sites, implying thymic rearrangement abnormalities. HLA sub-analyses involved small numbers of individuals, so any influence of HLA type on TCRB rearrangement remained unresolved. In all four CD4+ subsets, TCRB CDR3 length was moderately but significantly shorter in type 1 diabetes patients. Because cDNA rather than genomic DNA was sequenced, highly expressing activated cells could have been over-represented, although no difference in activation and CD3 levels was found between groups. Naive, central memory and regulatory TCRB repertoires appeared more similar among patients than among healthy donors. PCR might favor shorter templates, but patient and control samples were amplified and corrected together, so any skew would affect both groups equally.

On this clone itself: The target of this receptor is not known. No quality values exist for individual bases; no much larger clone is one base distant.

According to the germline V gene, CDR1 reads SGHDN and CDR2 reads FVKESK. Trimming takes 4 bases off V and 11 bases off J; junction bases not matched to a gene: 7. Including cysteine and phenylalanine, the CDR3 has 13 amino acids. Only CDR3 DNA is held: 39 bases, read in frame from base 1. The High Capacity cDNA Reverse Transcription Kit was used to reverse transcribe all of the isolated RNA, meaning that expressed TCRB transcripts were what got sequenced. Deep immunoSEQ sequencing was performed on naive, central memory and regulatory T cell samples, with an average of approximately 4 million total reads per sample. Sorted cells were lysed in RLT buffer, and RNA was extracted using DNase-treated RNeasy Micro or Mini kits according to cell number. To prevent cross-contamination, every cell subset was processed on its own, while patient and healthy donor samples were processed together. Using the immunoSEQ multiplex PCR, TCRB sequences were amplified from cDNA into 87-bp fragments spanning the CDR3 region. Amplicons were sequenced on the Illumina HiSeq platform. From the authors' description of their analysis: Synthetic template baselines were used to correct PCR bias computationally, reads within Hamming distance 2 were collapsed, and singletons that could not be merged were discarded. Reads were aligned against IMGT so that V, D and J genes, CDR3 length and insertions or deletions at six rearrangement sites could be assigned. Within each subset, clonotype counts were normalized to sorted cell number, and only after that were true diversity and Gini coefficients computed with the tcR R package. Repertoire sharing was quantified using the overlap coefficient calculated on TCRB nucleotide sequences. Out-of-frame TCRB sequences from naive cells were analyzed to stand in for the pre-selection repertoire. This immuneACCESS table, as held by TCRdb, lists in-frame sequences with V and J called but not all clones. Of the missing ones, under half trace to an unresolved V gene in checked studies; the others have no known cause. The V and J calls and clone size are taken from that table; D and trimming were inferred from the DNA. For this sample the table gives 900,000 or so clones, of which about a sixth were detected only once. Roughly 0.025% of the sample is taken by the ten largest.

From each donor, a single peripheral blood sample of 100 to 150 mL on average was drawn into heparinised tubes. Using a panel that included CD45RO, CCR7, CD25, CD127, CD95 and CD27, naive, central memory, regulatory and stem cell-like memory CD4+ T cells were sorted on a BD FACSAria II. Every sorted population had a purity above 95%. PBMCs were isolated immediately by Lymphoprep density gradient centrifugation and stained directly without culture. So that batch effects would be minimized, each experiment stained and sorted samples in pairs, pairing one healthy donor with one patient. Sequencing was carried out using naive CD4+ T cells from blood. The cell subset or site label for this specimen denotes: true naive CD4+ T cells. This sequence was found in a woman younger than 30 in good health. The chain couples TRBV14 to TRBJ1-2, with 10 central nucleotides matching TRBD1. The nucleotide sequence is TGTGCCAGCAGCCCCCGGACAGGGGGTCTATACACCTTC. The resulting protein is CASSPRTGGLYTF.